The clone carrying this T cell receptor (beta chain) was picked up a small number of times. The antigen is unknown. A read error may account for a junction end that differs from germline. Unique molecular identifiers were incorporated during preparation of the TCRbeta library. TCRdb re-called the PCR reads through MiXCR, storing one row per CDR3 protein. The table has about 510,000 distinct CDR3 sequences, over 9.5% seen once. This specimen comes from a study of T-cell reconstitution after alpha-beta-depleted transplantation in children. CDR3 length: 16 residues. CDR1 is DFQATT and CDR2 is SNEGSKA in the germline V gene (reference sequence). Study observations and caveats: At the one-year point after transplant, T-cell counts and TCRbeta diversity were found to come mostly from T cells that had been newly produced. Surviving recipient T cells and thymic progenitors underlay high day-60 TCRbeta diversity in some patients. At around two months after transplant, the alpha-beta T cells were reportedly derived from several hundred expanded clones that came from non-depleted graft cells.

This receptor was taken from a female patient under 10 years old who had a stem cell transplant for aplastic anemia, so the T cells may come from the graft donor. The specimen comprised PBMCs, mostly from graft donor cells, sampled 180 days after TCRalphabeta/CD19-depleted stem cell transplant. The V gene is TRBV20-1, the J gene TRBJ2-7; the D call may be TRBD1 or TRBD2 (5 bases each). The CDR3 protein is CCARDLKGSHPYEQYF. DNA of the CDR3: TGCTGTGCTAGAGATCTAAAGGGGAGTCATCCCTACGAGCAGTACTTC.